The rows below give T cell receptor beta chains drawn from one sample of a study of OX40 agonist ivuxolimab in advanced cancers. TCRdb keeps only in-frame clones here, not all; method: immunoSEQ multiplex PCR. Among approximately 44,000 clones listed, approximately 80% were seen once. Sequences were derived from CD4+ or CD8+ T cells sorted from blood, sampled in a trial of the OX40 agonist ivuxolimab. All receptors come from an adult with an advanced solid tumor such as melanoma, head and neck, liver or kidney cancer. Each CDR3 is given with its conserved first and last residue. Each record gives: V gene, D gene, clone size, J gene, CDR3 DNA, CDR3 protein. A D gene is named only where the DNA matches it firmly. Clone size is not always given. Where it is, it says once, few, many or a class for expanded clones.

TRBV11-3,TRBD1,once,TRBJ2-7,TGTGCCAGCAGCTTCCTAACAGGGGGCGGTCGGTCCTACGAGCAGTACTTC,CASSFLTGGGRSYEQYF
TRBV6-6,.,.,TRBJ2-7,TGTGCCAGCAGTTACTCGATCCGGGATAGTAATTGCGAGCAGTACTTC,CASSYSIRDSNCEQYF
TRBV29-1,.,.,TRBJ2-7,TGCAGCGTCCCCGGGGGGCTCTCCTACGAGCAGTACTTC,CSVPGGLSYEQYF
TRBV10-3,.,once,TRBJ2-3,TGTGCCATCAGTGGGACAAGTCGGGAAGTGGCTAGCACAGATACGCAGTATTTT,CAISGTSREVASTDTQYF
TRBV7-8,.,few,TRBJ2-7,TGTGCCAGCAGCTCGCACAGGGGGGGTCCCTACGAGCAGTACTTC,CASSSHRGGPYEQYF
TRBV11-2,.,.,TRBJ1-2,TGTGCCAGCAGCCACAACTATGGCTACACCTTC,CASSHNYGYTF
TRBV27,.,.,TRBJ1-1,TGTGCCAGCAGGGAAACGGGCACTGAAGCTTTCTTT,CASRETGTEAFF
TRBV7-2,.,.,TRBJ2-7,TGTGCCACCTTGGACGGGGGACAGTTCCACGAGCAGTACTTC,CATLDGGQFHEQYF
TRBV11-2,.,.,TRBJ1-1,TGTGCCAGCAGCCAGGGGTGGACGGCTGAAGCTTTCTTT,CASSQGWTAEAFF
TRBV7-3,.,once,TRBJ1-1,TGTGCCAGCAGCTCCGGGCCCCACGGGATGGGGGACACTGAAGCTTTCTTT,CASSSGPHGMGDTEAFF
TRBV29-1,TRBD2,few,TRBJ2-7,TGCAGCGTTGTACATAGCGGGAGGGCCTACGAGCAGTACTTC,CSVVHSGRAYEQYF
TRBV2,TRBD2,.,TRBJ2-5,TGTGCCAGCAGTTATATAGCGGGAGGGGAGACCCAGTACTTC,CASSYIAGGETQYF